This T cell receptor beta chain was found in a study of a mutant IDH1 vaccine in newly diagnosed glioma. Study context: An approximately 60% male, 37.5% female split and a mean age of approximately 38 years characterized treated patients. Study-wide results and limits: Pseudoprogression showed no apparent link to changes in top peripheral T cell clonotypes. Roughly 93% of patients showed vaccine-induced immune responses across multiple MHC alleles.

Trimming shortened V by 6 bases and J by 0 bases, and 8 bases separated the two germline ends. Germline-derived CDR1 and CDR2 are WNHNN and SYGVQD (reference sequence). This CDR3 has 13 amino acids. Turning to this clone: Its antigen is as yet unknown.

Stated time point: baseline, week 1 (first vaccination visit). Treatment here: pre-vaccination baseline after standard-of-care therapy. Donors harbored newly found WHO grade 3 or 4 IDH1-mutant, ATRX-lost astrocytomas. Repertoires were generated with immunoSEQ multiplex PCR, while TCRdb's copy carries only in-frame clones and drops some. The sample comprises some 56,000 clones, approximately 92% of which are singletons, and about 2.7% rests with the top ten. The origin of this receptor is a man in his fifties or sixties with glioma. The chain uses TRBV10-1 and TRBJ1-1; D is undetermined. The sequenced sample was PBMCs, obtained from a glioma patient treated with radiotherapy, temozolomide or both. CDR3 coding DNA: TGCGCCAGCAGCTTCGAAATGAACACTGAAGCTTTCTTT. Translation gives CASSFEMNTEAFF.